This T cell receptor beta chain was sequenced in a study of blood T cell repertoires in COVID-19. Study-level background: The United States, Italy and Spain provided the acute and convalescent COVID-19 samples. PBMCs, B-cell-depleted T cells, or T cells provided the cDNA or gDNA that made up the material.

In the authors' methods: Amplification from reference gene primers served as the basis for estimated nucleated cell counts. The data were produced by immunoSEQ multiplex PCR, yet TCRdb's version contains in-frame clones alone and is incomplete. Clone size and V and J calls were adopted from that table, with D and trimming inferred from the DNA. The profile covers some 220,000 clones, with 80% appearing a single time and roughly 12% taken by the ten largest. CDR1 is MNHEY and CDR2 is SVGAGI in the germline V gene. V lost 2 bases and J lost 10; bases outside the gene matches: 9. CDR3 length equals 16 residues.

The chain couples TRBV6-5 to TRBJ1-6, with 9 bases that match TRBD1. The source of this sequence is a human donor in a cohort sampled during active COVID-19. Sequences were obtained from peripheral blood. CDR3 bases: TGTGCCAGCAGTTACACACCGGGACAGGGAAAATCACCCCTCCACTTT. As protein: CASSYTPGQGKSPLHF.